These T cell receptor beta chains were read from a single sample in a study of neurological immune-mediated disorders. TCRdb re-derived calls from the 5' RACE reads in MiXCR, one entry per CDR3 protein. This table holds 30,000 to 45,000 distinct CDR3 sequences, under 14% found once. Material: CD4+ T cells from blood. The source is a woman in her thirties with HTLV-1-associated myelopathy (HAM/TSP). CDR3s include the opening cysteine and the closing phenylalanine or tryptophan. The order of the fields is J gene, V gene, D gene, clone size, CDR3 length, CDR3 protein, CDR3 DNA. A D gene is named only where the DNA matches it firmly. Size is stated for part of the rows, as once, few or many counts, or as a class when the clone is expanded.

TRBJ1-1,TRBV11-3,NA,many,11,CASSRGLEAFF,TGTGCCAGCAGCCGCGGGTTAGAAGCTTTCTTT
TRBJ2-3,TRBV5-1,NA,many,16,CASSLASTGISDTQYF,TGCGCCAGCAGCTTGGCCAGTACAGGGATAAGTGATACGCAGTATTTT
TRBJ2-2,TRBV29-1,TRBD1,many,13,CSVNRGQTGELFF,TGCAGCGTGAACAGGGGGCAAACCGGGGAGCTGTTTTTT
TRBJ1-5,TRBV12-3/TRBV12-4,NA,NA,14,CASSLGQCAQPQHF,TGTGCCAGCAGTTTAGGGCAGTGCGCTCAGCCCCAGCATTTT
TRBJ1-4,TRBV30,NA,many,14,CAWRDTGSIEKLFF,TGTGCCTGGAGGGATACAGGGAGCATTGAAAAACTGTTTTTT
TRBJ1-1,TRBV20-1,NA,many,13,CSARDPSSTEAFF,TGCAGTGCTAGAGACCCATCTAGCACTGAAGCTTTCTTT
TRBJ1-6,TRBV5-6,TRBD1,many,14,CASSSGGDNSPLHF,TGTGCCAGCAGCTCAGGGGGAGATAATTCACCCCTCCACTTT
TRBJ1-6,TRBV19,NA,many,14,CASRPGGVVTPLHF,TGTGCCAGTAGACCGGGCGGAGTGGTGACACCCCTCCACTTT
TRBJ2-3,TRBV20-1,NA,many,13,CSASSPYTDTQYF,TGCAGTGCCTCATCGCCGTACACAGATACGCAGTATTTT
TRBJ2-4,TRBV12-3/TRBV12-4,NA,many,17,CASSFFGQGRAKNIQYF,TGTGCCAGCAGTTTTTTTGGTCAGGGGAGAGCCAAAAACATTCAGTACTTC
TRBJ1-1,TRBV6-5,NA,many,14,CASSIQGENTEAFF,TGTGCCAGCAGCATACAAGGAGAGAACACTGAAGCTTTCTTT
TRBJ1-1,TRBV7-3,NA,many,16,CASSLTAGRPNTEAFF,TGTGCCAGCAGCCTCACAGCGGGCCGGCCGAACACTGAAGCTTTCTTT
TRBJ1-5,TRBV6-5,TRBD1,many,15,CASSYTWTGDQPQHF,TGTGCCAGCAGTTACACCTGGACAGGGGATCAGCCCCAGCATTTT